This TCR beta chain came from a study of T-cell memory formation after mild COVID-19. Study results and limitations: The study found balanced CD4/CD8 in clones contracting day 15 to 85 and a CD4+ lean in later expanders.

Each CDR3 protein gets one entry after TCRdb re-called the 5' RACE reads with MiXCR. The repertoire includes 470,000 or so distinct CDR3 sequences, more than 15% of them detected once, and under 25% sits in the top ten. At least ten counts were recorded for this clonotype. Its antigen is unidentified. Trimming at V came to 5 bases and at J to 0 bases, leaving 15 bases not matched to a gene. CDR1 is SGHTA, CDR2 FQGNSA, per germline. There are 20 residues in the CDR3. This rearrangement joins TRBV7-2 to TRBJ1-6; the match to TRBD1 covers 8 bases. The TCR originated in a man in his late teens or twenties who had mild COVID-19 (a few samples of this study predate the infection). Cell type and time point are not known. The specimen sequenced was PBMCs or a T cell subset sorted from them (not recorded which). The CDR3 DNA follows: TGTGCCAGCAGCACCCAGCCCCAGAAACAGGGGGGCTCCTATAATTCACCCCTCCACTTT. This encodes CASSTQPQKQGGSYNSPLHF.